The 5 T cell receptor beta chains listed next were all sequenced from one sample in a study of blood T cell repertoires in COVID-19. The assay was immunoSEQ multiplex PCR, and TCRdb's table has in-frame clones only and misses some. The table shows about 170,000 clones, with around 83% occurring only once. The sequenced sample consisted of peripheral blood. The receptors were sampled from a woman in her seventies who had recovered from COVID-19.

This clone has just one count. The CDR3 here is CASSPGQGGETQYF. Here the CDR3 DNA reads TGTGCCAGCAGCCCAGGCCAGGGGGGAGAGACCCAGTACTTC. The rearrangement joins TRBV7-3 to TRBJ2-5; D may be TRBD1 (7 bases). The V and J ends lost 5 bases and 4 bases respectively, with 14 bases between them. Germline lookup yields CDR1 SGHTA and CDR2 FQGTGA. This CDR3 contains 14 residues.

The rearrangement joins TRBV5-1 to TRBJ2-1; maybe TRBD2 (6 bases). V lost 0 bases to trimming and J lost 12 bases, with 19 bases between them. Germline assignment: CDR1 SGHRS and CDR2 YFSETQ. The CDR3 loop spans 15 amino acids. DNA for the CDR3: TGCGCCAGCAGCTTGGGGGGAGGCCCCCCCGGTGTGCAGTTCTTC. Translated, it gives CASSLGGGPPGVQFF.

The chain combines TRBV18 with TRBJ1-1; D remains ambiguous. Trimming stripped 1 base from V and 6 bases from J, with 21 bases between. The CDR3 totals 17 residues. Germline CDR1 reads KGHSH; CDR2 reads LQKENI. DNA of the CDR3: TGTGCCAGCTCACCACGCTTACTAACCGGGGAGGACGCTGAAGCTTTCTTT. Translating it yields CASSPRLLTGEDAEAFF.

This clone came up once. The genes are TRBV7-2 and TRBJ2-7; 7 nucleotides align to TRBD2. With 3 bases clipped from V and 2 bases from J, the junction kept 10 bases outside the gene matches. This CDR3 is built from 16 residues. Germline V gives CDR1 SGHTA, CDR2 FQGNSA. This chain's CDR3 is CASSLPPPGTTYEQYF. The CDR3 DNA is TGTGCCAGCAGCTTGCCCCCTCCGGGGACTACCTACGAGCAGTACTTC.

The V gene is TRBV7-3, the J gene TRBJ2-2; weak D call: TRBD2 (6 bases). Trimming cost V 0 bases and J 4 bases, with 12 bases left between them. This CDR3 is built from 16 residues. Germline V gene sequence: CDR1 SGHTA, CDR2 FQGTGA. CDR3 region: CASSLTLAGSTGELFF. The DNA of the CDR3 is TGTGCCAGCAGCTTAACCCTGGCGGGGAGCACCGGGGAGCTGTTTTTT.